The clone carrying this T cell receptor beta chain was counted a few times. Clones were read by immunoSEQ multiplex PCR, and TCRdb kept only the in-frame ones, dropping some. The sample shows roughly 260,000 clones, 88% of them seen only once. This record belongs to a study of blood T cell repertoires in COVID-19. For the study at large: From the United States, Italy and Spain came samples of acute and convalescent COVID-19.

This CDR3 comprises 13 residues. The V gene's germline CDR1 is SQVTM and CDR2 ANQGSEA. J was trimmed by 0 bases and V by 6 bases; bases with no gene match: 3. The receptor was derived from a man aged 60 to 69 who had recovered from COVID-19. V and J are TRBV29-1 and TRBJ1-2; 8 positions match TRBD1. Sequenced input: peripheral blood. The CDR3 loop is CSVATGANYGYTF. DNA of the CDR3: TGCAGCGTCGCGACAGGGGCTAACTATGGCTACACCTTC.